This T cell receptor beta chain emerged from a study of cytomegalovirus exposure and HLA in healthy donors (dated by TCRdb to about 2017). At the level of the whole study: An earlier analysis of roughly 500 of the donors reported approximately 300 Gb of sequence data and 90 million to 120 million unique TCR beta sequences obtained from about 170 million T cells. An early release that covered some 630 HLA-typed donors contained around 330 gigabases of sequencing data and approximately 85 million unique TCR sequences. Among the roughly 400 genotyped donors, around 81% belonged to the genetic ancestry cluster associated with self-reported Caucasian donors. The study aimed to test whether cataloging public T cell receptors could reveal signatures of past pathogen exposure. The study used immunosequencing to profile the T cell repertoires of some 600 subjects and linked those repertoires to cytomegalovirus serostatus. Besides the first cohort of more than 650 subjects, a separate validation cohort made up of roughly 130 different subjects was used. To predict cytomegalovirus infection status, the study combined high-throughput TCR immunosequencing, statistical association of individual TCRs with disease status, and machine learning. A later analysis re-analyzed previously published TCR beta repertoires from approximately 700 donors and added high-resolution HLA genotyping to study TCR occurrence patterns. The later analysis used no new phenotypic data to find candidate immune exposures, relying instead on TCR beta sequences and their occurrence across donors. An earlier analysis of several hundred of the donors used high-throughput TCR beta sequencing to judge whether each TCR beta V gene segment behaved as functional or pseudogenic. Donor age, sex, ethnicity and CMV serostatus were collected together with the repertoire data. A later genetic analysis took genome-wide SNP genotypes for about three fifths of the roughly 670 donors and used that subset as a discovery cohort. Every discovery cohort repertoire had been produced on one sequencing platform. Both class I and class II loci were covered by HLA typing, at four-digit resolution. Typing coverage varied by locus: about 629-640 donors for A, B, C, DRB1 and DQB1; more than 500 for DQA1; 606 for DPA1; around 450 for DPB1. Roughly 5 DR-DQ haplotypes were handled as single units for association and clustering, since linkage in the cohort was strong. Across 300 to 500 genotyped donors of the cohort, an average of about 200,000 unique TCR beta nucleotide sequences per donor were sequenced, and 15% to 20% of those sequences were non-productive. What the research found in general, with its limitations: Most CMV-associated TCR beta chains appeared to be HLA-restricted in a later analysis, and the HLA associations seemed to be driven largely by CMV exposure. When HLA alleles, especially DR and DQ, strongly co-occurred, TCR associations were difficult to assign to individual alleles. Linkage disequilibrium might explain the correlated functional status among segregating V segments, but an unknown experimental factor could not be excluded. While some public TCRs were present in many individuals, most TCR sequences turned up only very rarely across donors. Some IMGT-functional V segments, including TRBV6-2 and TRBV6-3, could not be told apart with the 87-base-pair reads, so those segments were excluded. Because HLA typing was unavailable for some donors at each locus, only the typed subset was used in association tests. In a later analysis, about 17,000 TCR beta sequences were associated with specific HLA alleles at a false discovery rate of 0.05. Several of the top co-occurrence clusters appeared to be linked to parvovirus B19, influenza, CMV and Epstein-Barr virus, according to a later analysis. A cluster of highly shared sequence variants was judged likely to be a technical artifact of the sequencing pipeline. Immune exposure information for the cohort was limited to CMV serostatus. An association between a missense DCLRE1C variant and V-gene and J-gene trimming of TCR beta chains was found in a later genetic analysis and replicated in an independent cohort. Compared with the 666-donor mean, donors in an Asian-associated ancestry cluster had fewer N-insertions in productive TCRs, according to a later genetic analysis. The classifier was reported to diagnose cytomegalovirus status with high specificity and sensitivity in both the original cohort and the validation cohort. A later analysis found that TCR association rates varied across HLA loci, with DRB1 alleles showing the most associated TCRs and HLA-C alleles the fewest. A further reported finding was that TCR beta sequences accurately predicted the HLA-A and HLA-B alleles for most subjects in the first cohort. The authors suggested that the approach could potentially be generalized to other disease states and immunological phenotypes. In the study, roughly 160 TCR beta chains were listed as associated with cytomegalovirus. Because counts were too low, about 18 rarely observed V segments, including chromosome 9 orphons, were excluded from the earlier analysis of several hundred of the donors. Presence/absence analyses assumed roughly uniform sequencing depth across donors, an assumption that may not hold. In a later analysis, HLA-associated TCR beta chains showed more clonal expansion and lower generation probabilities than non-associated chains that were equally common. The cohort was sequenced for TCR beta chains only, and without alpha or paired-chain data the features that could be detected were limited. An earlier analysis of some 560 of the donors showed that most TCR beta V segments appeared in productive rearrangements either about 87% or about 30% of the time, which broadly matched IMGT annotations. A few of the identified cytomegalovirus-associated TCR beta chains were confirmed in vitro to be specific for cytomegalovirus antigens.

The receptor library was made with the immunoSEQ multiplex PCR assay. For the multiplex PCR, a mixture combining 60 forward primers for TCR Vbeta segments and 13 reverse primers for TCR Jbeta segments was used. The CDR3 region of rearranged TCR beta genes was amplified from genomic DNA with a multiplex PCR assay. The Illumina HiSeq System was used to sequence the amplified TCR beta libraries as 87-base-pair reads. As for the authors' bioinformatics: Across the roughly 600 repertoires, a later analysis counted roughly 84 million unique TCR beta chains, roughly 11 million of which were shared by at least two donors. Raw reads were error-corrected and collapsed into unique sequences with a nearest-neighbor algorithm that merged closely related sequences to remove PCR and sequencing errors. CDR3 sequences were aligned to IMGT reference sequences to assign V, D and J gene segments. Each retained sequence needed at least a six-nucleotide match to both a V gene segment and a J gene segment. Rearrangements were called productive when the CDR3 lacked stop codons and stayed in frame with V and J; all others were non-productive. Following IMGT convention, CDR3 was defined as the stretch from the second conserved V-encoded cysteine up to the conserved J-encoded phenylalanine. The earlier analysis of about 590 of the donors excluded sequences that lacked an unambiguous match to a single V gene segment. In an earlier analysis of 587 of the donors, a V segment was called functional when productive rearrangements were above 56.7%, and segregating when the standard deviation between donors exceeded 5%. A statistical classification framework was built to diagnose cytomegalovirus status from the catalog of TCR beta chain sequences. In a later analysis, V and J genes were assigned by comparing TCR nucleotide sequences against IMGT/GENE-DB human TR gene sequences. The TCRdist pipeline was used in a later analysis to assign CDR3 sequences and most-parsimonious VDJ recombination scenarios. In a later analysis, each TCR beta chain was defined by its CDR3 amino acid sequence together with its V-gene family, and reads lacking a unique V-gene family were excluded. In a later analysis, 500 to 700 highly shared, low-generation-probability nucleotide sequences were removed to address suspected cross-contamination and a sequencing artifact. In a later analysis, a clonal expansion index for each public chain was calculated from normalized within-repertoire ranks of inferred template counts. Generation probabilities in a later analysis came from a VDJ recombination model fitted to out-of-frame rearrangements, and those results were checked against IGoR. In a later analysis, hypergeometric tests were used to score TCR-TCR, TCR-HLA and TCR-CMV co-occurrence, with a repertoire-size bias correction applied to TCR pairs. A later analysis estimated false discovery rates by permuting HLA or CMV assignments 20 times. A later analysis grouped co-occurring TCRs with DBSCAN, adding TCRdist sequence similarity when clustering within HLA-allele-positive subsets. Repertoires with fewer than 30,000 or more than 120,000 public chains were left out of co-occurrence clustering, as were five repertoires with anomalous nucleotide sharing. The clones in this table, taken by TCRdb from immuneACCESS, are in-frame only. Not every clone is retained; where verified, under half of the shortfall comes from an unresolved V gene, and the cause of the rest is unknown. The DNA gave D and trimming, while V, J and clone size come from that table. The sample table on file contains over 100,000 clones. The ten largest clones capture less than 2% of the sample.

The cohort was made up of approximately 700 healthy bone marrow donors. At the time of sampling, every cohort member was nominally healthy, though immune exposures that went unrecorded were likely present. The donor was CMV seronegative and belonged to the group of over 300 seronegative cohort members. Each donor provided a peripheral blood sample, and peripheral blood mononuclear cells were used for TCR beta sequencing. Genomic DNA extraction from the blood cell samples was performed with the Qiagen DNeasy Blood Extraction Kit. CDR1 and CDR2, looked up from the germline V gene, are SGHDT and YYEEEE. V was cut back by 2 bases and J by 2 bases, leaving a gap of 6 bases between them. From the cysteine through the phenylalanine, the CDR3 covers 13 amino acids. The entry retains the CDR3 DNA only, 39 bases that are in frame from base 1. A word on this clone: The target of this receptor is not known.

The chain joins TRBV5-6 to TRBJ2-3; the best D guess is TRBD2, with 5 bases matching. Sequenced: PBMCs. The sequence was obtained from a man between 18 and 35 years old in good health and CMV-seronegative. The encoded CDR3 is CASSFGDTDTQYF. The DNA is TGTGCCAGCAGCTTCGGGGACACAGATACGCAGTATTTT.